This T cell receptor (beta chain) originates from a study of T cells in Graves' hyperthyroidism and ophthalmopathy. Findings and caveats of the study: Most thyroid-expanded clonotypes above 0.001 were also found in blood. Progression to ophthalmopathy was predicted a median of about 6.6 months early.

To note about this clonotype: Antigen specificity is unknown.

Hyperthyroidism in the patients, aged 18 to 65, was newly diagnosed and under 2 months in duration. Diagnoses used clinical symptoms, serum thyroxine and TRAb, thyroid ultrasound and orbital computed tomography. RNA transcripts were the template for amplifying TCR beta CDR3 regions. When the TCR CDR3 underwent first-round RT-PCR, the HTBI primer set was used. TCRdb processed the multiplex PCR reads anew with MiXCR; each CDR3 protein has one entry. The sample shows 300,000 to 400,000 distinct CDR3 sequences, under 25% of them seen only once. V lost 3 bases, J lost 5 bases, and 8 bases lay in between. This CDR3 region has 12 residues. From germline, CDR1 is SGHRS and CDR2 YFSETQ.

The sample taken for sequencing was blood. The chain is built from TRBV5-1 and TRBJ2-5; D uncertain. This receptor was obtained from a woman aged 45-65 years with Graves' hyperthyroidism. The DNA for the CDR3 is TGCGCCAGCAGCTCCACCTCGGAGACCCAGTACTTC. Translation gives CASSSTSETQYF.